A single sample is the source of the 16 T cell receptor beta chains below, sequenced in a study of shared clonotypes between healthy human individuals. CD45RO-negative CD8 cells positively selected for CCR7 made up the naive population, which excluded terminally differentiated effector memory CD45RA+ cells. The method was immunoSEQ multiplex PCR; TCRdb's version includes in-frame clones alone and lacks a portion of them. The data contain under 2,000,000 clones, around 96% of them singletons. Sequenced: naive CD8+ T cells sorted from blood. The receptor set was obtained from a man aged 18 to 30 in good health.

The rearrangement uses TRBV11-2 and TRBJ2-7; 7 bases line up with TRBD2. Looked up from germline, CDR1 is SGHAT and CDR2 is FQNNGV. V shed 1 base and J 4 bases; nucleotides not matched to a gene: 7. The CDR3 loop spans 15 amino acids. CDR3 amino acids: CASSLGRGTTYEQYF. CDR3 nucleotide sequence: TGTGCCAGCAGCTTAGGACGCGGGACTACGTACGAGCAGTACTTC.

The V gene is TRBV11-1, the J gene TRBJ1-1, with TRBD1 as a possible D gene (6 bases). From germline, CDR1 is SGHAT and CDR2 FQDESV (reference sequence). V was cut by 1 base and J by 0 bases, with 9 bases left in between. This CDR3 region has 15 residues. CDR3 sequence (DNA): TGTGCCAGCAGCTTAGAGGGACATATGAACACTGAAGCTTTCTTT. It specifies CASSLEGHMNTEAFF.

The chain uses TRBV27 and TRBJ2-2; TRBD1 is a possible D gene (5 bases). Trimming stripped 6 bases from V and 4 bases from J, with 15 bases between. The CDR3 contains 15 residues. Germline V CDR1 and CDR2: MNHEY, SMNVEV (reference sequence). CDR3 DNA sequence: TGTGCCAGCAGGAGCCCAGTGACAGTCACCGGGGAGCTGTTTTTT. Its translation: CASRSPVTVTGELFF.

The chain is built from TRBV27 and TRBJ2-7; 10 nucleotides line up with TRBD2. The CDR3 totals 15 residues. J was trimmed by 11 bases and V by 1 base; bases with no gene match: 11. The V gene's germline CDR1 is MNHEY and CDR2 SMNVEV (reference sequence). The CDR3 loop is CASSLYLAGAYTEYF. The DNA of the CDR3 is TGTGCCAGCAGTTTATATCTAGCGGGGGCCTATACTGAGTACTTC.

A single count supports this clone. The CDR3 loop reads CASSSTGGAYEKLFF. CDR3 DNA sequence: TGTGCCAGCAGTAGCACAGGGGGCGCTTATGAAAAACTGTTTTTT. The gene calls are TRBV6-5 and TRBJ1-4, with 9 bases identical to TRBD1. This CDR3 is built from 15 residues. Trimming at V came to 5 bases and at J to 6 bases, leaving 7 bases not matched to a gene. Germline CDR1 reads MNHEY; CDR2 reads SVGAGI.

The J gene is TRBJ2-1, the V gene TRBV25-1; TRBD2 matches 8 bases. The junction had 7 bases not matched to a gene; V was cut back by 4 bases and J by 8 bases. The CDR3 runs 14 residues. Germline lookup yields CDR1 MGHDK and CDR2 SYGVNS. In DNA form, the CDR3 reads TGTGCCAGCAGTGCCACTAGCGGATTGGATGAGCAGTTCTTC. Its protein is CASSATSGLDEQFF.

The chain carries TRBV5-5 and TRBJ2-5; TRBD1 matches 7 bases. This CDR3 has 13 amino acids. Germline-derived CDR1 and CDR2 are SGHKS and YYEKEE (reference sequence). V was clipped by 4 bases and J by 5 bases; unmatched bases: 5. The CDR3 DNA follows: TGTGCCAGCAGCGCACAGGGGTGGGAGACCCAGTACTTC. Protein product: CASSAQGWETQYF.

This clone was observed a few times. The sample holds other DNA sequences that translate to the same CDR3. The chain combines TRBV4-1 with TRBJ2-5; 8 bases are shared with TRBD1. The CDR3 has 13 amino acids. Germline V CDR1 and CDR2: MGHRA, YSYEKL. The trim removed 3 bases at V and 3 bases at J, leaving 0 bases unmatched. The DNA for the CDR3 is TGCGCCAGCAGCCAGGACAGGGAAGAGACCCAGTACTTC. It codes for CASSQDREETQYF.

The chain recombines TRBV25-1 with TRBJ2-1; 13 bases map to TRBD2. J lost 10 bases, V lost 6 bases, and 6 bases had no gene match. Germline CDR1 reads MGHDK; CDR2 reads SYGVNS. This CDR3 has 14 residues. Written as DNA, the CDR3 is TGTGCCAGCAGCGGGACTAGCGGGATTAACGAGCAGTTCTTC. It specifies CASSGTSGINEQFF.

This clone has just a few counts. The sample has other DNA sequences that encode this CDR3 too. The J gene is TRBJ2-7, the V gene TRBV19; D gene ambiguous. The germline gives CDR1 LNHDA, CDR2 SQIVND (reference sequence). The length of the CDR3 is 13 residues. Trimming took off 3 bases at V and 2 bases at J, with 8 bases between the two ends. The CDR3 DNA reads TGTGCCAGTAGTATCGGGCAGGCCTACGAGCAGTACTTC. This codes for CASSIGQAYEQYF.

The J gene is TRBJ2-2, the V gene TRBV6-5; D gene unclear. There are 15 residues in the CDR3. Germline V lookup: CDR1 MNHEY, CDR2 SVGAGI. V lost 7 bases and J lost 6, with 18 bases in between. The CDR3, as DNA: TGTGCCAGCACTTGGGCGGTACCAGTAGCCGGGGAGCTGTTTTTT. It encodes CASTWAVPVAGELFF.

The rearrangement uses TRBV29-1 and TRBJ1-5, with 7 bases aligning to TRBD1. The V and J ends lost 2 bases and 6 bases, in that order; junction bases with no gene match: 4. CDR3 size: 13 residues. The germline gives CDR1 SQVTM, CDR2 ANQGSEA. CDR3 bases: TGCAGCGTTGAAACAGGGGCAGGTCAGCCCCAGCATTTT. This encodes CSVETGAGQPQHF.

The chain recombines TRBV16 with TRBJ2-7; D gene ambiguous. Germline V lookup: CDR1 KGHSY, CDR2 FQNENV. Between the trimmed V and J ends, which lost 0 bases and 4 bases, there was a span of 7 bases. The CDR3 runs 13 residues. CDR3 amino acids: CASSQSIYYEQYF. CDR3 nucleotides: TGTGCCAGCAGCCAATCGATCTATTACGAGCAGTACTTC.

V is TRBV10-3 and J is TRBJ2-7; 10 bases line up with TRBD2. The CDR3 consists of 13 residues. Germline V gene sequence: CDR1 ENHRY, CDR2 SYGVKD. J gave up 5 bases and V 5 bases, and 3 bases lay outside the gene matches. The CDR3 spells CAISSGTSDEQYF. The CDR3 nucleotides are TGTGCCATCAGTTCCGGGACTAGCGACGAGCAGTACTTC.

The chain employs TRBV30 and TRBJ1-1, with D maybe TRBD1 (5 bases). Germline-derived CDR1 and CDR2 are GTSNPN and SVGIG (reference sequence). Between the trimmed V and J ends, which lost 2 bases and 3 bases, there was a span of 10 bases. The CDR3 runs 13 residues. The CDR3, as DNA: TGTGCCTGGAGTATCACAGGTTACACTGAAGCTTTCTTT. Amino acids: CAWSITGYTEAFF.

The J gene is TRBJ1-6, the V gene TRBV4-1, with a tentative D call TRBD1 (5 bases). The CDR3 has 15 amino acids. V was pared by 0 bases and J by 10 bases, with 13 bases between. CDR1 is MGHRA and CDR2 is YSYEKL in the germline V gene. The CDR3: CASSQDGRVGSPLHF. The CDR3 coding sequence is TGCGCCAGCAGCCAAGATGGCAGGGTAGGATCACCCCTCCACTTT.